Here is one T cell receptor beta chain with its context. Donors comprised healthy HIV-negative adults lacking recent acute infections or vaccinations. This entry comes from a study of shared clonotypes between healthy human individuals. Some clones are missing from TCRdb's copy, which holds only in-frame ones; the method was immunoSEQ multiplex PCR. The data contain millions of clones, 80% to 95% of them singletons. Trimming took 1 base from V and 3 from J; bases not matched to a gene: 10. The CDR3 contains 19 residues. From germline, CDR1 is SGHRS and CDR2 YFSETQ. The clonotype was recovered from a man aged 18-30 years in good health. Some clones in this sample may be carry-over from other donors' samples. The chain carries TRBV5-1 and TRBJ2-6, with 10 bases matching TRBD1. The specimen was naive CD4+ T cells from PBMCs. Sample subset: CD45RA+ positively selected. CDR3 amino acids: CASSLWERQGARGANVLTF. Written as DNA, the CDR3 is TGCGCCAGCAGCTTGTGGGAGAGACAGGGGGCGCGTGGGGCCAACGTCCTGACTTTC. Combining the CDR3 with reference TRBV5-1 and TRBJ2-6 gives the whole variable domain KAGVTQTPRYLIKTRGQQVTLSCSPISGHRSVSWYQQTPGQGLQFLFEYFSETQRNKGNFPGRFSGRQFSNSRSEMNVSTLELGDSALYLCASSLWERQGARGANVLTFGAGSRLTVL.